This record concerns one TCR beta chain sequence. No antigen is known for it. The sample is drawn from a study of shared clonotypes between healthy human individuals. Study-level points and caveats: Naive subsets, compared against memory subsets, generally had larger estimated richness values.

A deep-level run was used for the assay. Sequencing was performed with immunoSEQ multiplex PCR; in TCRdb, only in-frame clones are kept and a portion is missing. The repertoire holds roughly 500,000 clones, with approximately 94% as singletons. Trimming removed 8 bases from V and 0 bases from J, with 11 bases in between. The CDR3 consists of 14 residues. Germline values: CDR1 MNHEY, CDR2 SVGAGI. Researchers partitioned CD4+ cells into CD45RA+ naive and CD45RA-negative memory subsets. What was sequenced was naive CD4+ T cells sorted from blood. Subset denoted: CD45RA+ positively selected. The V and J genes are TRBV6-5 and TRBJ1-3; tentatively, D is TRBD1 (5 bases). This clonotype originated in a woman in her twenties or thirties in good health. The CDR3 reads CASGTSPSGNTIYF. The CDR3 DNA reads as TGTGCCAGCGGGACCTCACCCTCTGGAAACACCATATATTTT.